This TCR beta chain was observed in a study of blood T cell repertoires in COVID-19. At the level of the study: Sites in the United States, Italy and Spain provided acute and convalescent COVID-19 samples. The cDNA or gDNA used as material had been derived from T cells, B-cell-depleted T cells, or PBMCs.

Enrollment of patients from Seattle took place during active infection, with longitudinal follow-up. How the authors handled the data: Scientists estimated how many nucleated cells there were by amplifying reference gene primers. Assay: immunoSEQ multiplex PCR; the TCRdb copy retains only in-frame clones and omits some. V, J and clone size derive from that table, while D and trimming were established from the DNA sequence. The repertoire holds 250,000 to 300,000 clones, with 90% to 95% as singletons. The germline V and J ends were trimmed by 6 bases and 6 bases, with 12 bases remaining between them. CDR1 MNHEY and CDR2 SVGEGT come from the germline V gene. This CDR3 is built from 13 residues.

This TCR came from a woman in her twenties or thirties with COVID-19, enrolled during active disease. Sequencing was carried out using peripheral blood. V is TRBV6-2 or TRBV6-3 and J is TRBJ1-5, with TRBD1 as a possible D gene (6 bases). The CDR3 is CASSRTDFQPQHF. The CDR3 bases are TGTGCCAGCAGCAGGACAGACTTTCAGCCCCAGCATTTT.